The sequence of this T cell receptor beta chain was determined in a study of memory CD4+ T cells and cytomegalovirus serostatus. The wider study: Of the healthy Belgian adults, several were CMV seropositive and around 22 seronegative.

Single viable CD3+CD4+CD8-CD45RO+ cells were sorted as the memory CD4+ T cells. Donors' CMV status reflects serum IgG against pp150, pp28, p38, p52. Study results and caveats: Of 150 to 200 reported CMV TCRbeta sequences, some 67 were found in memory CD4+ repertoires. The CMV-associated TCR signature appears largely within the CD4+ memory repertoire.

To note about this clone: Antigen: not known.

Assay: immunoSEQ multiplex PCR; the TCRdb copy retains only in-frame clones and omits some. The profile shows some 47,000 clones, around 80% of them singletons. Trimming took 6 bases from V and 4 from J; bases not matched to a gene: 10. Germline lookup yields CDR1 MNHNS and CDR2 SASEGT. The CDR3 contains 15 residues. The chain links TRBV6-1 to TRBJ1-2; 8 nucleotides line up with TRBD1. Sequenced input: memory CD4+ T cells from blood. The TCR originated in an adult in good health and CMV-seronegative. CDR3 nucleotide sequence: TGTGCCAGCAGAGGAGGTACAGGGGGAAGCTATGGCTACACCTTC. Protein product: CASRGGTGGSYGYTF.